One and the same sample provided the 17 T cell receptor beta chains below, sequenced in a study of blood T cell repertoires in COVID-19. Clones were sequenced by immunoSEQ multiplex PCR, and TCRdb holds only the in-frame ones, with some missing. Of 35,000 to 50,000 clones listed, around 83% are singletons. Input material: peripheral blood. Receptor source: a woman over 75 with acute or convalescent COVID-19.

The CDR3 DNA reads TGTGCCAGCAGCTTTCCTGAGCGGAACTATGGCTACACCTTC. Its translation is CASSFPERNYGYTF. The chain combines TRBV11-2 with TRBJ1-2; no reliable D call. The CDR3 has 14 residues. Germline CDR1 and CDR2: SGHAT and FQNNGV. V lost 3 bases, J lost 2 bases, and 10 bases lay in between.

The chain uses TRBV7-8 and TRBJ1-2; D perhaps matches TRBD1 (6 bases). The germline CDR1 and CDR2 sequences are SGHVS and FQNEAQ. There are 16 residues in the CDR3. Trimming pared 0 bases from V and 3 bases from J, leaving 14 bases between. This CDR3 is CASSLAGAGEHYGYTF. CDR3 nucleotide sequence: TGTGCCAGCAGCTTAGCGGGCGCAGGGGAGCACTATGGCTACACCTTC.

V gene TRBV7-9 combines with J gene TRBJ2-5, with 9 positions matching TRBD2. The V segment lost 1 base and the J segment 4 bases; nucleotides outside the gene matches: 10. This CDR3 spans 17 amino acids. CDR1 is SEHNR and CDR2 is FQNEAQ in the germline V gene (reference sequence). CDR3 residues: CASSLGSGGGALETQYF. DNA of the CDR3: TGTGCCAGCAGCTTAGGGTCTGGCGGGGGGGCCCTAGAGACCCAGTACTTC.

This chain joins TRBV5-6 and TRBJ1-1, with D unclear. The CDR3 loop spans 13 amino acids. Trimming shortened V by 6 bases and J by 0 bases, and 9 bases separated the two germline ends. Germline V gene data show CDR1 as SGHDT and CDR2 as YYEEEE. The DNA of the CDR3 is TGTGCCAGCACCCTTGACTTGAACACTGAAGCTTTCTTT. The encoded protein is CASTLDLNTEAFF.

The J gene is TRBJ1-3, the V gene TRBV15; D is perhaps TRBD1 (5 bases). This CDR3 comprises 16 residues. With 0 bases removed from V and 8 bases from J, the gap between germline ends came to 17 bases. Germline lookup yields CDR1 LNHNV and CDR2 YYDKDF (reference sequence). CDR3 coding DNA: TGTGCCACCAGCAGAGAAGGGGAGGCAGCGGGCGACACCATATATTTT. Its translation: CATSREGEAAGDTIYF.

The chain joins TRBV5-8 to TRBJ1-3; D is unresolved. The germline gives CDR1 SGHTS, CDR2 YDEGEE. This CDR3 is 15 amino acids long. Deletions cut 0 bases from V and 0 bases from J, with 7 bases between. The CDR3: CASSLGRLSGNTIYF. CDR3 bases: TGTGCCAGCAGCTTGGGGCGGCTCTCTGGAAACACCATATATTTT.

This clone was counted only a few times. The chain joins TRBV12-3 or TRBV12-4 to TRBJ2-7; TRBD2 aligns across 9 bases. This CDR3 contains 13 residues. J was trimmed by 7 bases and V by 4 bases; bases with no gene match: 5. CDR3 in DNA: TGTGCCAGCAGTTCGCGTCTAGCGGGGGAGCAGTACTTC. It specifies CASSSRLAGEQYF.

This rearrangement joins TRBV6-5 to TRBJ1-1; 11 bases align to TRBD1. The V and J ends lost 5 bases and 4 bases, in that order; junction bases with no gene match: 6. Germline CDR1 MNHEY, CDR2 SVGAGI. The CDR3 runs 15 residues. CDR3 in DNA: TGTGCCAGCAGTCCCCGGGACAGGGGGGCCACTGAAGCTTTCTTT. Translating it yields CASSPRDRGATEAFF.

The J gene is TRBJ2-3, the V gene TRBV6-1, with 9 nucleotides matching TRBD2. Germline values: CDR1 MNHNS, CDR2 SASEGT. The J segment lost 4 bases and the V segment lost 3 bases, leaving 5 bases of the junction unmatched. The CDR3 is 15 amino acids. The CDR3 sequence: CASSEGSGGSDTQYF. The CDR3 DNA is TGTGCCAGCAGTGAGGGTAGCGGGGGTTCAGATACGCAGTATTTT.

This chain uses TRBV24-1 with TRBJ2-1, with D unclear. CDR3 length equals 13 residues. The germline V gene encodes CDR1 KGHDR and CDR2 SFDVKD. Trimming removed 5 bases at V and 8 bases at J, with 12 bases between. The CDR3 loop reads CATSAWAQDEQFF. CDR3 bases: TGTGCCACCAGTGCATGGGCTCAAGATGAGCAGTTCTTC.

The chain joins TRBV5-1 to TRBJ2-3, with D possibly being TRBD1 (5 bases). V was cut by 2 bases and J by 0 bases, with 10 bases left in between. This CDR3 contains 15 residues. Germline CDR1 is SGHRS and CDR2 is YFSETQ. CDR3 in DNA: TGCGCCAGCAGCTTAGGACAAAGAAGCACAGATACGCAGTATTTT. Amino acids: CASSLGQRSTDTQYF.

The J gene is TRBJ1-6, the V gene TRBV6-1; possibly TRBD1 for D (6 bases). Germline CDR1 MNHNS, CDR2 SASEGT. V gave up 4 bases and J gave up 9 bases, with 22 bases separating them. The CDR3 covers 17 residues. CDR3 nucleotides: TGTGCCAGCAGTGTCCTCGGGGTGGGGGCGAACGGTTCACCCCTCCACTTT. It encodes CASSVLGVGANGSPLHF.

The chain is built from TRBV19 and TRBJ1-2; 7 bases fit TRBD1. The length of the CDR3 is 15 residues. Trimming cost V 2 bases and J 1 base; bases outside gene matches: 4. CDR1 and CDR2 from the germline V gene are LNHDA and SQIVND (reference sequence). The CDR3 DNA follows: TGTGCCAGTAGTATAACCTGGGACAGTAACTATGGCTACACCTTC. Translation gives CASSITWDSNYGYTF.

This clone has only one observation. The V and J genes are TRBV28 and TRBJ1-1; D is perhaps TRBD1 (6 bases). This CDR3 spans 12 amino acids. V shed 7 bases and J shed 4 bases, with 10 bases lying between them. Per the germline V gene, CDR1 is MDHEN and CDR2 is SYDVKM. CDR3: CASNGQLTEAFF. The CDR3 DNA sequence: TGTGCCAGCAACGGACAGCTCACTGAAGCTTTCTTT.

V is TRBV7-9 and J is TRBJ1-2; TRBD1 might be the D (5 bases). The germline gives CDR1 SEHNR, CDR2 FQNEAQ (reference sequence). V gave up 8 bases and J gave up 9 bases, with 19 bases separating them. This CDR3 has 13 residues. Here the CDR3 reads CASAYPGGVSYTF. CDR3 sequence (DNA): TGTGCCAGCGCCTACCCGGGGGGAGTTAGCTACACCTTC.

The V gene is TRBV10-3, the J gene TRBJ1-3, with D perhaps matching TRBD1 (6 bases). The V end was cut by 2 bases, the J end by 4 bases, with 12 bases between. Germline-derived CDR1 and CDR2 are ENHRY and SYGVKD. This CDR3 comprises 15 residues. CDR3 nucleotides: TGTGCCATCAGTGAGGTCGGGGGGACAGGAAACACCATATATTTT. This codes for CAISEVGGTGNTIYF.

This clone was counted only a few times. V is TRBV29-1 and J is TRBJ2-3; 14 bases are a match to TRBD2. J was trimmed by 2 bases and V by 1 base; bases with no gene match: 5. CDR1 is SQVTM and CDR2 is ANQGSEA in the germline V gene. CDR3 length: 17 amino acids. The CDR3 sequence: CSVEGTSGGIDTDTQYF. The CDR3 DNA is TGCAGCGTTGAAGGGACTAGCGGGGGGATTGACACAGATACGCAGTATTTT.